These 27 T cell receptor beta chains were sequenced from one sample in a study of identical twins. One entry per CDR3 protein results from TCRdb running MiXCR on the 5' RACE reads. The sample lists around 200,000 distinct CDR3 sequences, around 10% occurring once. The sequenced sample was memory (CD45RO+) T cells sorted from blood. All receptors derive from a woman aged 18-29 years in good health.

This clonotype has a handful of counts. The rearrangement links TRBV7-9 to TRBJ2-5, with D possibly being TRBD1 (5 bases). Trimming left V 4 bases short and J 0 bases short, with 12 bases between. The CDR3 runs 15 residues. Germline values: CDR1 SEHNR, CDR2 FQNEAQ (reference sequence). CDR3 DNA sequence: TGTGCCAGCAGCTCGCATCCAGGGTACCAAGAGACCCAGTACTTC. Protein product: CASSSHPGYQETQYF.

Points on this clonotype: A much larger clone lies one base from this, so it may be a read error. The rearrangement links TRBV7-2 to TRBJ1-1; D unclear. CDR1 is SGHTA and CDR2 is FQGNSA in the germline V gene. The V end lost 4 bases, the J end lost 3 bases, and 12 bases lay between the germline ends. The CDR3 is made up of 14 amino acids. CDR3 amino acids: CASSYSDRHTEAFF. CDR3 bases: TGTGCCAGCAGCTATTCCGACCGGCACACTGAAGCTTTCTTT.

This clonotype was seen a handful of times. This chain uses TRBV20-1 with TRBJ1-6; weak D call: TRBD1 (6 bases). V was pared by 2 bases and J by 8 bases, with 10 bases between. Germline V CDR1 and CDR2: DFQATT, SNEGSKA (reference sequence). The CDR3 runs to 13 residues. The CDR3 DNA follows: TGCAGTGCTAGACAGGGGAGTGATTCACCCCTCCACTTT. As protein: CSARQGSDSPLHF.

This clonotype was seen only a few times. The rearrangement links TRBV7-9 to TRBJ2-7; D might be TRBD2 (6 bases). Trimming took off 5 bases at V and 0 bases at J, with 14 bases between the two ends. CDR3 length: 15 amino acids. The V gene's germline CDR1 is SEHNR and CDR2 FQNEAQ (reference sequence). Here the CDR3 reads CASSAGSRASYEQYF. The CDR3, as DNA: TGTGCCAGCAGCGCCGGGAGCCGGGCCTCCTACGAGCAGTACTTC.

In DNA form, the CDR3 reads TGTGCCAGCTCACCACTGACTAGCTCTGATACGCAGTATTTT. Amino acids: CASSPLTSSDTQYF. The genes are TRBV18 and TRBJ2-3, with 7 positions matching TRBD2. The ends lost 1 base at V and 6 bases at J; junction bases unmatched: 4. Germline assignment: CDR1 KGHSH and CDR2 LQKENI. This CDR3 spans 14 amino acids.

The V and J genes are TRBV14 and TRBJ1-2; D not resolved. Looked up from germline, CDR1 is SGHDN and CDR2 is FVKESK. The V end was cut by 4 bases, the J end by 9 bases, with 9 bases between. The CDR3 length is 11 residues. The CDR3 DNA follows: TGTGCCAGCAGCCCCCACGAATGCTACACCTTC. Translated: CASSPHECYTF.

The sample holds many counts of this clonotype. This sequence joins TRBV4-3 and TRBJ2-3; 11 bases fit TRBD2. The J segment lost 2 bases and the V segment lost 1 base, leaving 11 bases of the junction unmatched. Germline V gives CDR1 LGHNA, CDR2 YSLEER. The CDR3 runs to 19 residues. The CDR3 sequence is CASSQGSSGRPGVTDTQYF. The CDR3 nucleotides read TGCGCCAGCAGCCAAGGATCTAGCGGGAGGCCAGGGGTCACAGATACGCAGTATTTT.

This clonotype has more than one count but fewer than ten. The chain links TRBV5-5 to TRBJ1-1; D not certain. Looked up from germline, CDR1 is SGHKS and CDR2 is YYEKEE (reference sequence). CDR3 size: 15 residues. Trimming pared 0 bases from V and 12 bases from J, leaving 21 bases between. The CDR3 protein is CASSLGFYSVTPSFF. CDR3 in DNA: TGTGCCAGCAGCTTGGGTTTTTATTCGGTCACACCTTCTTTCTTT. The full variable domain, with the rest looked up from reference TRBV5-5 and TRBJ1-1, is DAGVTQSPTHLIKTRGQQVTLRCSPISGHKSVSWYQQVLGQGPQFIFQYYEKEERGRGNFPDRFSARQFPNYSSELNVNALLLGDSALYLCASSLGFYSVTPSFFGQGTRLTVV.

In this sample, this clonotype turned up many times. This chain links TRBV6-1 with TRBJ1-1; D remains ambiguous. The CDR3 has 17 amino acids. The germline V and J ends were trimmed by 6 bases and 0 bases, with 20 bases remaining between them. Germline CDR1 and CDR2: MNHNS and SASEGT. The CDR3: CASSSAQGGGMNTEAFF. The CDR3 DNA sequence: TGTGCCAGCAGCTCCGCGCAAGGCGGTGGGATGAACACTGAAGCTTTCTTT.

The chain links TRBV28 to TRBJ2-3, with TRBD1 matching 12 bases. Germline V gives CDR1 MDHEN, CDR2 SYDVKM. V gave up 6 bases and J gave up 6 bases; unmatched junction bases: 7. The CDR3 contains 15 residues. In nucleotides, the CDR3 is TGTGCCAGCAGCCCGGGACAGGGGGCGCGGGATACGCAGTATTTT. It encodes CASSPGQGARDTQYF.

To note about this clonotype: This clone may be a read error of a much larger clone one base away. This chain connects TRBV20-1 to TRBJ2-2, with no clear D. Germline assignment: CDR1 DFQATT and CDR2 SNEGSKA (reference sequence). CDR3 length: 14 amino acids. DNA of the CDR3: TGCAGTGCTTACCTTGGGCGGAACACCGTGGAGCTGTTTTTT. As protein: CSAYLGRNTVELFF.

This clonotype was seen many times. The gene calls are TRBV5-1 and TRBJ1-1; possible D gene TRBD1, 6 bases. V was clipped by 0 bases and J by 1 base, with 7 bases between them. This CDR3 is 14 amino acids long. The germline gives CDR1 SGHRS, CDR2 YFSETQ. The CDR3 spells CASSLDRANTEAFF. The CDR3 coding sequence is TGCGCCAGCAGCTTGGACAGGGCGAACACTGAAGCTTTCTTT.

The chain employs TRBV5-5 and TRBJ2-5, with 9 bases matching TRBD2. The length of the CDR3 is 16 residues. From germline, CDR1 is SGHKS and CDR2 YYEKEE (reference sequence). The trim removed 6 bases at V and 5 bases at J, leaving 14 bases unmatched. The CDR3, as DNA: TGTGCCAGCAATTTGGGGGCTAGCGGGATGTTTGAGACCCAGTACTTC. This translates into CASNLGASGMFETQYF.

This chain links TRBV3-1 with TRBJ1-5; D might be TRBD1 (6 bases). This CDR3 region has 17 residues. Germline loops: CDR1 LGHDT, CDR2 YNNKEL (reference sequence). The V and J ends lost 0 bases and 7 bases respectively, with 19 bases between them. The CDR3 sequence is CASSQDPTGSNGQPQHF. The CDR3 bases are TGTGCCAGCAGCCAAGATCCCACAGGGTCTAACGGACAGCCCCAGCATTTT.

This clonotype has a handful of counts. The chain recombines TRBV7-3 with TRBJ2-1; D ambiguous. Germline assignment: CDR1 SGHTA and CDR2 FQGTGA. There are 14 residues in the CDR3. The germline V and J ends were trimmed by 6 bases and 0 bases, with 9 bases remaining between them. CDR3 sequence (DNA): TGTGCCAGCAGGAGACTGAGCTCCTACAATGAGCAGTTCTTC. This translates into CASRRLSSYNEQFF.

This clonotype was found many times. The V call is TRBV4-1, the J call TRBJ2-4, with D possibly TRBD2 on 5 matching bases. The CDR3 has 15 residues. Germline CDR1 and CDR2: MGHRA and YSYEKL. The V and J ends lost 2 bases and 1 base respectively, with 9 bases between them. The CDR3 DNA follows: TGCGCCAGCAGCCAACCTACGGGGGCCAAAAACATTCAGTACTTC. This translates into CASSQPTGAKNIQYF.

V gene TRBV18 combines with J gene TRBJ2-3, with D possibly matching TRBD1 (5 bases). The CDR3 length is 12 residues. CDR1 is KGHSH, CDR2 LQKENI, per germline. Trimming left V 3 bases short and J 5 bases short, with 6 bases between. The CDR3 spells CASSPTVDTQYF. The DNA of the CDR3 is TGTGCCAGCTCACCGACAGTAGATACGCAGTATTTT.

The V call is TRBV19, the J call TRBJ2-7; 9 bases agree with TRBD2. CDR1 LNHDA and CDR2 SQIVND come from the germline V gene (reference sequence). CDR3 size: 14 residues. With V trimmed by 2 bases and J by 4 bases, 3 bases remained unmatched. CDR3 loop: CASSILAGKYEQYF. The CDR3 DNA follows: TGTGCCAGTAGTATACTAGCGGGGAAATACGAGCAGTACTTC.

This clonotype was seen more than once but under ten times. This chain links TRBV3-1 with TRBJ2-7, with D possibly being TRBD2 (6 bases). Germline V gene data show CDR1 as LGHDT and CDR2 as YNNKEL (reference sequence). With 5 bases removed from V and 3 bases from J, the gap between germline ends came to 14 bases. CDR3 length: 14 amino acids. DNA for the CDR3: TGTGCCAGCAGCTCGACTAGTGGGCTCTACGAGCAGTACTTC. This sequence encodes CASSSTSGLYEQYF.

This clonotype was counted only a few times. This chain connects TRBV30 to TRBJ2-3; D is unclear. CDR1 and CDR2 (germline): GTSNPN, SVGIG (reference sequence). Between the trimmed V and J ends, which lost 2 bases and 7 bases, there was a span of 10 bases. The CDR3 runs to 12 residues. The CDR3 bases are TGTGCCTGGAGTCCCGACTTCTATACGCAGTATTTT. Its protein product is CAWSPDFYTQYF.

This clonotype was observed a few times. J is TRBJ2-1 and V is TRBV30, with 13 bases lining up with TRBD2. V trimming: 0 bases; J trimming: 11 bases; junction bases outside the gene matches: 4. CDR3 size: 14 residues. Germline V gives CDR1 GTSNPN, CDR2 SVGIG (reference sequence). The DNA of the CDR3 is TGTGCCTGGAGTGTACAACTAGCGGGAGGGCAGCAGTTCTTC. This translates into CAWSVQLAGGQQFF.

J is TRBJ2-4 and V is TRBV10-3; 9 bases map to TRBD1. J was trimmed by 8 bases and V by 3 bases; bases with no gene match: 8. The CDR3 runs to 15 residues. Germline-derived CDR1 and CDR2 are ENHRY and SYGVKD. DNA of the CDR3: TGTGCCATCAGTGATCCCGGACAGGGGAAGGACATTCAGTACTTC. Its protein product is CAISDPGQGKDIQYF.

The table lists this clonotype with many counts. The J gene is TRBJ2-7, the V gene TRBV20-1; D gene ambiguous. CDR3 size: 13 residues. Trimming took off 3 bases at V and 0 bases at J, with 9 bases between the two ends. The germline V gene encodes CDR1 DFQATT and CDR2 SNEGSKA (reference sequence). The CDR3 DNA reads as TGCAGTGCTAGCCCGGGTTACTCCTACGAGCAGTACTTC. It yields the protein CSASPGYSYEQYF.

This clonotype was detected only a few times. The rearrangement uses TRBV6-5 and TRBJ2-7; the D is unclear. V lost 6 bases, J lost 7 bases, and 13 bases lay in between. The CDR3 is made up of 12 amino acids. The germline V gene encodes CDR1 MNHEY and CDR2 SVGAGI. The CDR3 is CASRGVGLEQYF. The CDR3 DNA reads TGTGCCAGCAGGGGTGTAGGTTTGGAGCAGTACTTC.

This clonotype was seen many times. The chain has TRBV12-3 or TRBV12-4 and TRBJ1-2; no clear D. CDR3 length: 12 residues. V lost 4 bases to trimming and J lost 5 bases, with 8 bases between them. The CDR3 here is CASSSDLYGYTF. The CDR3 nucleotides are TGTGCCAGCAGTTCGGACCTATATGGCTACACCTTC.

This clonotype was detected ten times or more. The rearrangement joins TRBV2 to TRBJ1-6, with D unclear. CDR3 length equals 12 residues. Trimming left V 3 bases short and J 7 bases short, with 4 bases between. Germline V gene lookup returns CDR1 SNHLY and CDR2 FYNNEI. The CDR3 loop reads CASSDPNSPLHF. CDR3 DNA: TGTGCCAGCAGTGATCCCAATTCACCCCTCCACTTT.

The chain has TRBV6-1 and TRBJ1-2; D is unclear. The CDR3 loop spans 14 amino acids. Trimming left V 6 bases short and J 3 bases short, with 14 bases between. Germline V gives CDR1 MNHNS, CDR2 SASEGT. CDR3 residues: CASRLQVGDYGYTF. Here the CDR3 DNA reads TGTGCCAGCAGGCTCCAGGTCGGGGACTATGGCTACACCTTC.